The text below deals with one T cell receptor (beta chain). This clonotype appeared many times. Its antigen is still unknown. Base-call qualities are not available, and no considerably larger clone is one nucleotide away. The germline V gene specifies SNHLY as CDR1 and FYNNEI as CDR2. Counted from cysteine to phenylalanine, this CDR3 has 14 amino acids. Kept here is only the CDR3 DNA, which spans 42 bases and is read in frame from base 1. V sheds 6 bases and J sheds 6 bases, leaving 15 bases between their ends. The receptor library was made with PCR. Sequencer: Illumina HiSeq 2500. To normalize quantification of the TCRbeta repertoire, the TCR libraries were built with molecular barcoding that relied on unique molecular identifiers. TCRdb cleaned the public reads at Q25 with fastp, built clones with MiXCR and kept in-frame beta chains. Every CDR3 protein is listed once, alongside the most common genes and DNA of its rows. The sample table lists a few hundred thousand distinct CDR3 sequences, less than 15% of them with a count of one. The top ten hold 4.3% of the sample.

The record originates from a study of T-cell reconstitution after alpha-beta-depleted transplantation in children (dated by TCRdb to 2015 to 2016). Background for the entire study: The study quantitatively tracked T-cell immune reconstitution after TCRalphabeta/CD19-depleted allogeneic hematopoietic cell transplantation in children using TCR repertoire profiling.

Recombination connected TRBV2 to TRBJ1-3; TRBD1 might be the D gene, on 6 matching bases. The sequencing here drew on PBMCs, taken from the stem cell graft. The clonotype comes from a human donor who donated a stem cell graft to a child with Fanconi anemia. The DNA sequence reads TGTGCCAGCAGCGCGCAGGGGTACGAAAACACCATATATTTT. It translates to CASSAQGYENTIYF.